This TCR beta chain was profiled in a study of blood T cell repertoires in COVID-19. This table comes from immunoSEQ multiplex PCR, and its TCRdb copy is limited to in-frame clones, with some not included. The data show around 190,000 clones, about nine tenths seen once. The CDR3 loop spans 15 amino acids. Germline V gene data show CDR1 as ENHRY and CDR2 as SYGVKD. V was trimmed by 4 bases and J by 3 bases, leaving 16 bases between them. The sequence was collected from a woman between 18 and 30 years old who had recovered from COVID-19. The specimen was PBMCs or T cells enriched from blood (not recorded which). The rearrangement links TRBV10-3 to TRBJ2-7; a possible D gene is TRBD1 (6 bases). The chain's CDR3 is CAISGGWGQSYEQYF. The CDR3 bases are TGTGCCATCAGTGGAGGATGGGGGCAGAGCTACGAGCAGTACTTC.